The rows below give T cell receptor beta chains drawn from one sample of a study of cytomegalovirus exposure and HLA in healthy donors. Measured with immunoSEQ multiplex PCR; TCRdb has only the in-frame clones, and not every one. The sample lists about 200,000 clones, around 79% occurring once. Sequenced: PBMCs. Receptors were obtained from a girl between 10 and 17 years old in good health and CMV-seropositive. The CDR3 runs from the conserved cysteine through the conserved F or W. The order of the fields is V gene, J gene, D gene, clone size, CDR3 DNA, CDR3 protein. The D gene is left open where the match is weak. Clone size, where shown, is once, few, many, or a class for clones that have expanded.

v_call: TRBV28; j_call: TRBJ2-7; d_call: .; clone_size: .; cdr3_nt: TGTGCCAGTTCGGACTTTATCTACGAGCAGTACTTC; cdr3_aa: CASSDFIYEQYF
v_call: TRBV5-6; j_call: TRBJ2-2; d_call: .; clone_size: few; cdr3_nt: TGTGCCAGCAGCTTGGCAGGGGTGAACACCGGGGAGCTGTTTTTT; cdr3_aa: CASSLAGVNTGELFF
v_call: TRBV27; j_call: TRBJ2-1; d_call: TRBD2; clone_size: .; cdr3_nt: TGTGCCAGCAGACCAACTAGCGGGGGACTTTACAATGAGCAGTTCTTC; cdr3_aa: CASRPTSGGLYNEQFF
v_call: TRBV11-2; j_call: TRBJ2-5; d_call: TRBD2; clone_size: .; cdr3_nt: TGTGCCAGCAGGGTCCGCCCCTTCGGGGGGGAGACCCAGTACTTC; cdr3_aa: CASRVRPFGGETQYF
v_call: TRBV14; j_call: TRBJ2-4; d_call: .; clone_size: .; cdr3_nt: TGTGCCAGCGCCTTCCCGGGGGGCTCCAAAAACATTCAGTACTTC; cdr3_aa: CASAFPGGSKNIQYF
v_call: TRBV30; j_call: TRBJ1-1; d_call: .; clone_size: .; cdr3_nt: TGTGCCTGTTGGGCGAACACTGAAGCTTTCTTT; cdr3_aa: CACWANTEAFF
v_call: TRBV29-1; j_call: TRBJ1-1; d_call: TRBD1; clone_size: few; cdr3_nt: TGCAGCGTTCCACAGGGGACTGAAGCTTTCTTT; cdr3_aa: CSVPQGTEAFF
v_call: TRBV6-5; j_call: TRBJ2-2; d_call: .; clone_size: .; cdr3_nt: TGTGCCAGCAGTTACACCCTTCCAGGGACCGGGGAGCTGTTTTTT; cdr3_aa: CASSYTLPGTGELFF
v_call: TRBV9; j_call: TRBJ1-6; d_call: TRBD1; clone_size: .; cdr3_nt: TGTGCCAGCAGCCTCCAGGACAGGCCAAATTCACCCCTCCACTTT; cdr3_aa: CASSLQDRPNSPLHF
v_call: TRBV2; j_call: TRBJ1-4; d_call: TRBD1; clone_size: .; cdr3_nt: TGTGCCAGCACCCGGGACAGGGGTTATAGAACTAATGAAAAACTGTTTTTT; cdr3_aa: CASTRDRGYRTNEKLFF
v_call: TRBV15; j_call: TRBJ2-5; d_call: .; clone_size: .; cdr3_nt: TGTGCCACCAGCAGAGTGGACTACCAAGAGACCCAGTACTTC; cdr3_aa: CATSRVDYQETQYF
v_call: TRBV10-3; j_call: TRBJ2-5; d_call: TRBD2; clone_size: .; cdr3_nt: TGTGCCATCAGCAGCGGGGGGGGAGTGGAGACCCAGTACTTC; cdr3_aa: CAISSGGGVETQYF
v_call: TRBV9; j_call: TRBJ2-5; d_call: .; clone_size: .; cdr3_nt: TGTGCCAGCAGCCGCTCCGGACAGGGAGGGGAGACCCAGTACTTC; cdr3_aa: CASSRSGQGGETQYF
v_call: TRBV13; j_call: TRBJ1-4; d_call: TRBD1; clone_size: .; cdr3_nt: TGTGCCAGCAGCCAGAATACGATAGGACAGGGGGCTGAAAAACTGTTTTTT; cdr3_aa: CASSQNTIGQGAEKLFF
v_call: TRBV10-3; j_call: TRBJ2-3; d_call: TRBD1; clone_size: .; cdr3_nt: TGTGCCATCAGGGGACAGGCAGATACGCAGTATTTT; cdr3_aa: CAIRGQADTQYF
v_call: TRBV10-1; j_call: TRBJ2-3; d_call: TRBD1; clone_size: .; cdr3_nt: TGCGCCAGCAGTGAGATGGCCGGGGACAGCGCGGATACGCAGTATTTT; cdr3_aa: CASSEMAGDSADTQYF
v_call: TRBV19; j_call: TRBJ1-2; d_call: .; clone_size: .; cdr3_nt: TGTGCCAGTACCTTACAGGGTAGGAACTATGGCTACACCTTC; cdr3_aa: CASTLQGRNYGYTF
v_call: TRBV6-5; j_call: TRBJ1-5; d_call: TRBD1; clone_size: .; cdr3_nt: TGTGCCAGCAGTTACTCGGGACAGGGAGACCAGCCCCAGCATTTT; cdr3_aa: CASSYSGQGDQPQHF
v_call: TRBV4-3; j_call: TRBJ1-2; d_call: .; clone_size: .; cdr3_nt: TGCGCCAGCAGCCAAGATCTCCAGGGTCGTGGCTACACCTTC; cdr3_aa: CASSQDLQGRGYTF
v_call: TRBV2; j_call: TRBJ1-1; d_call: TRBD1; clone_size: .; cdr3_nt: TGCGCCAGCAGTGAAGTAGGGGACAGGGTGGTTGGGAACACTGAAGCTTTCTTT; cdr3_aa: CASSEVGDRVVGNTEAFF
v_call: TRBV19; j_call: TRBJ2-1; d_call: TRBD2; clone_size: .; cdr3_nt: TGTGCCAGTAGTATAGGGACTAGCGGGGGTGGGGAGCAGTTCTTC; cdr3_aa: CASSIGTSGGGEQFF
v_call: TRBV5-4; j_call: TRBJ1-2; d_call: .; clone_size: .; cdr3_nt: TGTGCCAGCAGCCGGACACAGGGCCTTAACTATGGCTACACCTTC; cdr3_aa: CASSRTQGLNYGYTF
v_call: TRBV9; j_call: TRBJ2-1; d_call: TRBD2; clone_size: .; cdr3_nt: TGTGCCAGCAGCGTCTCCAGCGGGGGGGCCGATGAGCAGTTCTTC; cdr3_aa: CASSVSSGGADEQFF
v_call: TRBV7-8; j_call: TRBJ1-5; d_call: TRBD1; clone_size: .; cdr3_nt: TGTGCCAGCAGCCCAGGGGTGGGGACAGCGTCCCTCCATTTT; cdr3_aa: CASSPGVGTASLHF
v_call: TRBV19; j_call: TRBJ1-1; d_call: .; clone_size: .; cdr3_nt: TGTGCCAGTAGCCAGGACAGAGTAAACACTGAAGCTTTCTTT; cdr3_aa: CASSQDRVNTEAFF
v_call: TRBV19; j_call: TRBJ2-5; d_call: TRBD2; clone_size: .; cdr3_nt: TGTGCCAGTAGTCAAAGTAGCGGGGGGGATCCCGATAAAGAGACCCAGTACTTC; cdr3_aa: CASSQSSGGDPDKETQYF
v_call: TRBV11-2; j_call: TRBJ1-1; d_call: TRBD1; clone_size: .; cdr3_nt: TGTGCCAGCAGCTTAGCTTTTAGTAGGGGGCCATTAACTGAAGCTTTCTTT; cdr3_aa: CASSLAFSRGPLTEAFF
v_call: TRBV2; j_call: TRBJ2-5; d_call: TRBD2; clone_size: .; cdr3_nt: TGTGCCAGCAGTGTTTCAGGGTGGGAGCGGGGGCTACAAGAGACCCAGTACTTC; cdr3_aa: CASSVSGWERGLQETQYF
v_call: TRBV6-5; j_call: TRBJ1-6; d_call: .; clone_size: .; cdr3_nt: TGTGCCAGCAGCCCCGGACGGGGAGATTCACCCCTCCACTTT; cdr3_aa: CASSPGRGDSPLHF
v_call: TRBV7-2; j_call: TRBJ2-3; d_call: .; clone_size: .; cdr3_nt: TGTGCCAGCAGCTTAGCGGATCCACGAGGGACAGATACGCAGTATTTT; cdr3_aa: CASSLADPRGTDTQYF
v_call: TRBV4-1; j_call: TRBJ2-7; d_call: TRBD2; clone_size: .; cdr3_nt: TGCGCCAGCAGCCAAGTTGATAGCGGGGTGAGCTCCTACGAGCAGTACTTC; cdr3_aa: CASSQVDSGVSSYEQYF
v_call: TRBV5-4; j_call: TRBJ2-1; d_call: TRBD2; clone_size: .; cdr3_nt: TGTGCCAGCAGCTCTCGACTAGCGGGGAACTACAATGAGCAGTTCTTC; cdr3_aa: CASSSRLAGNYNEQFF
v_call: TRBV30; j_call: TRBJ2-7; d_call: .; clone_size: once; cdr3_nt: TGTGCCTGGAGTACGAGGGGACTCTACGAGCAGTACTTC; cdr3_aa: CAWSTRGLYEQYF
v_call: TRBV2; j_call: TRBJ2-5; d_call: .; clone_size: few; cdr3_nt: TGTGCCAGCGGGCCAGCGGAAGAGACCCAGTACTTC; cdr3_aa: CASGPAEETQYF
v_call: TRBV11-2; j_call: TRBJ1-6; d_call: TRBD1; clone_size: .; cdr3_nt: TGTGCCAGCAGCTGGGGTCAACCCGGACAGGGGGATAATTCACCCCTCCACTTT; cdr3_aa: CASSWGQPGQGDNSPLHF
v_call: TRBV12-5; j_call: TRBJ2-4; d_call: TRBD2; clone_size: .; cdr3_nt: TGTGCTAGTGGTTCCGCCGGTAGCGGGAACATTCAGTACTTC; cdr3_aa: CASGSAGSGNIQYF
v_call: TRBV5-1; j_call: TRBJ1-1; d_call: .; clone_size: .; cdr3_nt: TGCGCCAGTTCCACAGTGAACACTGAAGCTTTCTTT; cdr3_aa: CASSTVNTEAFF
v_call: TRBV5-3; j_call: TRBJ2-7; d_call: .; clone_size: few; cdr3_nt: TGTGCCAGAAGCTGGGAGCTCGTGAGCCGGCTCGAGCAGTACTTC; cdr3_aa: CARSWELVSRLEQYF
v_call: TRBV27; j_call: TRBJ2-3; d_call: TRBD2; clone_size: .; cdr3_nt: TGTGCCAGCACCCCGCTAGCGGGGGGCACAGATACGCAGTATTTT; cdr3_aa: CASTPLAGGTDTQYF
v_call: TRBV21-1; j_call: TRBJ2-1; d_call: .; clone_size: .; cdr3_nt: TGTGCCAGCAGCAAAACCCAGCGGGGGGGCCCTTACAATGAGCAGTTCTTC; cdr3_aa: CASSKTQRGGPYNEQFF
v_call: TRBV9; j_call: TRBJ2-2; d_call: TRBD2; clone_size: .; cdr3_nt: TGTGCCAGCAGCGCCGCGACGGGACTACTTCGAAACACCGGGGAGCTGTTTTTT; cdr3_aa: CASSAATGLLRNTGELFF
v_call: TRBV18; j_call: TRBJ1-1; d_call: .; clone_size: .; cdr3_nt: TGTGCCAGCTCACCCGTTAGACAGGAGAACACTGAAGCTTTCTTT; cdr3_aa: CASSPVRQENTEAFF
v_call: TRBV4-2; j_call: TRBJ1-5; d_call: .; clone_size: .; cdr3_nt: TGTGCCAGCAGCCAAGTAGTTGGCAGCGATCAGCCCCAGCATTTT; cdr3_aa: CASSQVVGSDQPQHF
v_call: TRBV5-1; j_call: TRBJ1-6; d_call: .; clone_size: .; cdr3_nt: TGCGCCAGCAGCTCTTCGGCAGGGTTTTCCTATAATTCACCCCTCCACTTT; cdr3_aa: CASSSSAGFSYNSPLHF
v_call: TRBV19; j_call: TRBJ2-5; d_call: TRBD1; clone_size: .; cdr3_nt: TGTGCCAGTGCGGACAGGGGGAATTTAGAGACCCAGTACTTC; cdr3_aa: CASADRGNLETQYF
v_call: TRBV18; j_call: TRBJ1-2; d_call: TRBD1; clone_size: .; cdr3_nt: TGTGCCAGCTCACCGGGACAGGGCCTCTATGGCTACACCTTC; cdr3_aa: CASSPGQGLYGYTF
v_call: TRBV6-5; j_call: TRBJ1-2; d_call: .; clone_size: few; cdr3_nt: TGTGCCAGCACCCAAAACGTATGGACAGAGGGCTACACCTTC; cdr3_aa: CASTQNVWTEGYTF
v_call: TRBV7-9; j_call: TRBJ2-5; d_call: TRBD2; clone_size: .; cdr3_nt: TGTGCCAGCAGCTCCGGACTAGCCGGGGAGACCCAGTACTTC; cdr3_aa: CASSSGLAGETQYF
v_call: TRBV5-6; j_call: TRBJ1-4; d_call: TRBD1; clone_size: .; cdr3_nt: TGTGCCAGCAGCGCTGGGACAGGGGTGGAAAAACTGTTTTTT; cdr3_aa: CASSAGTGVEKLFF
v_call: TRBV7-2; j_call: TRBJ2-7; d_call: .; clone_size: .; cdr3_nt: TGTGCCAGCAGCCCCGCGATGGGGGCGGTAAAAAGGGTGGAGCAGTACTTC; cdr3_aa: CASSPAMGAVKRVEQYF
v_call: TRBV4-1; j_call: TRBJ2-4; d_call: TRBD1; clone_size: once; cdr3_nt: TGCGCCAGCAGCCAAGGAGGGGACAGGCTGTTGGTGGGCAAAAACATTCAGTACTTC; cdr3_aa: CASSQGGDRLLVGKNIQYF